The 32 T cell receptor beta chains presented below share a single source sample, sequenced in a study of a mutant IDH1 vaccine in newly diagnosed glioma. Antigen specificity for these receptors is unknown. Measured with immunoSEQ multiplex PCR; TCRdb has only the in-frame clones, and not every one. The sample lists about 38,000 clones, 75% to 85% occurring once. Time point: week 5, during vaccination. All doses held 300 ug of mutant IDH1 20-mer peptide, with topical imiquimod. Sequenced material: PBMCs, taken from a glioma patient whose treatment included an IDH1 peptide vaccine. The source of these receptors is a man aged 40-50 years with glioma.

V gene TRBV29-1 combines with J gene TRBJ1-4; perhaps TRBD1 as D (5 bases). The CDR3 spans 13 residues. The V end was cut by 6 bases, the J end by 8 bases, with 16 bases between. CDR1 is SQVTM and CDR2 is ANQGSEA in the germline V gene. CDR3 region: CSVEQGGGEKLFF. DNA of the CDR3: TGCAGCGTCGAGCAGGGAGGAGGAGAAAAACTGTTTTTT.

CDR3 sequence: CASSYSNRPSGGYTF. In DNA form, the CDR3 reads TGTGCCAGCAGTTACAGTAACAGACCCTCGGGGGGCTACACCTTC. This chain joins TRBV6-5 and TRBJ1-2; D unresolved. The germline V gene has CDR1 MNHEY and CDR2 SVGAGI. With 2 bases removed from V and 8 bases from J, the gap between germline ends came to 18 bases. The CDR3 length is 15 residues.

The CDR3 spells CASSLGEETQYF. Written as DNA, the CDR3 is TGCGCCAGCAGCTTGGGGGAAGAGACCCAGTACTTC. The chain joins TRBV5-1 to TRBJ2-5; unclear D gene. CDR1 and CDR2 from the germline V gene are SGHRS and YFSETQ. Trimming stripped 0 bases from V and 3 bases from J, with 3 bases between. CDR3 length: 12 amino acids. The variable domain in full, with the rest retrieved from reference TRBV5-1 and TRBJ2-5, is KAGVTQTPRYLIKTRGQQVTLSCSPISGHRSVSWYQQTPGQGLQFLFEYFSETQRNKGNFPGRFSGRQFSNSRSEMNVSTLELGDSALYLCASSLGEETQYFGPGTRLLVL.

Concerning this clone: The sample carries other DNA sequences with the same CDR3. CDR3 nucleotides: TGCGCCAGCAGCCAAGACCCAGACTACGAGCAGTACTTC. This translates into CASSQDPDYEQYF. The V gene is TRBV4-1, the J gene TRBJ2-7; no clear D gene. V was shortened by 0 bases and J by 3 bases, with 6 bases between the two germline ends. CDR1 is MGHRA, CDR2 YSYEKL, per germline. This CDR3 comprises 13 residues.

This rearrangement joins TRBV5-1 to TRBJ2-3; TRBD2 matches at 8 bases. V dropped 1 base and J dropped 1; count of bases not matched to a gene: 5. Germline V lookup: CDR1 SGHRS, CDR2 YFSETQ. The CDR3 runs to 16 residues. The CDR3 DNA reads TGCGCCAGCAGCTTGTCGGGGCGGGGGGGCACAGATACGCAGTATTTT. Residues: CASSLSGRGGTDTQYF.

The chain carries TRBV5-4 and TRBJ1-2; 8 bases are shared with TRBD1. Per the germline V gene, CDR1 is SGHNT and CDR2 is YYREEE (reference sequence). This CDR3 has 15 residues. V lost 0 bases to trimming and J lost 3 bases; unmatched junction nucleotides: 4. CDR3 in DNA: TGTGCCAGCAGCTTGGTAGGACAGGGTCACTATGGCTACACCTTC. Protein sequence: CASSLVGQGHYGYTF.

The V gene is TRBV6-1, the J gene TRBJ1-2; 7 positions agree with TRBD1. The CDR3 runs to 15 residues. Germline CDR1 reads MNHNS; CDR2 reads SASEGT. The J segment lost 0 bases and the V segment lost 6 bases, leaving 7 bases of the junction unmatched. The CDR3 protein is CASRDQGEANYGYTF. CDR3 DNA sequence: TGTGCCAGCAGGGACCAGGGGGAGGCTAACTATGGCTACACCTTC.

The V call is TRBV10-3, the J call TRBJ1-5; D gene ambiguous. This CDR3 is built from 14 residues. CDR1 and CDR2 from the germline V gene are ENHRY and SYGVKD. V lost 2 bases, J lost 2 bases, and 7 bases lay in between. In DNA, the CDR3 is TGTGCCATCAGTGAGGGAGAAGGCAATCAGCCCCAGCATTTT. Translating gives CAISEGEGNQPQHF.

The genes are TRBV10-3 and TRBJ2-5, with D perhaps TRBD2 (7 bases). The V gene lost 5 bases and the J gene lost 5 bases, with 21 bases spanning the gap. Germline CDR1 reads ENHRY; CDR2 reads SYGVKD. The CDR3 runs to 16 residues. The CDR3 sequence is CAISRGGVIPGETQYF. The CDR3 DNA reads TGTGCCATCAGTAGGGGGGGAGTAATTCCGGGGGAGACCCAGTACTTC.

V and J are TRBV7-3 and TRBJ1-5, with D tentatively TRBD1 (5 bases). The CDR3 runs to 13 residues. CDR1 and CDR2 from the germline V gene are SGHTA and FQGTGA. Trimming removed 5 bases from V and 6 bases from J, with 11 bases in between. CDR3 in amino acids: CASSPQGGQPQHF. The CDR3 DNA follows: TGTGCCAGCAGCCCCCAGGGAGGTCAGCCCCAGCATTTT.

In DNA, the CDR3 is TGTGCCAGCTCACTGACGTTATGGGGGGACACCATATATTTT. This sequence encodes CASSLTLWGDTIYF. The chain is built from TRBV18 and TRBJ1-3; tentative D call: TRBD1 (5 bases). The CDR3 consists of 14 residues. Germline lookup yields CDR1 KGHSH and CDR2 LQKENI. Trimming pared 4 bases from V and 8 bases from J, leaving 15 bases between.

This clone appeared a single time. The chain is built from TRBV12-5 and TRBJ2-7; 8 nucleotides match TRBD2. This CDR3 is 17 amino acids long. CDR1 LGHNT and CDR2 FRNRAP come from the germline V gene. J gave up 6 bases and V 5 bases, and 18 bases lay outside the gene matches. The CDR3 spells CASGPGRTGTSSGEQYF. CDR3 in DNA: TGTGCTAGTGGTCCGGGCCGCACCGGGACTAGTTCCGGCGAGCAGTACTTC.

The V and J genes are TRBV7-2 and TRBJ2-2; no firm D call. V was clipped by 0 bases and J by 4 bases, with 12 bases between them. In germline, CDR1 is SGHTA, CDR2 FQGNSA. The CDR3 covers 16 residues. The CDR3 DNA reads TGTGCCAGCAGCTTAGCTAGCTTTTTGGTCACCGGGGAGCTGTTTTTT. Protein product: CASSLASFLVTGELFF. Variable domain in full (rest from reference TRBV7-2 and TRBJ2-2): GAGVSQSPSNKVTEKGKDVELRCDPISGHTALYWYRQSLGQGLEFLIYFQGNSAPDKSGLPSDRFSAERTGGSVSTLTIQRTQQEDSAVYLCASSLASFLVTGELFFGEGSRLTVL.

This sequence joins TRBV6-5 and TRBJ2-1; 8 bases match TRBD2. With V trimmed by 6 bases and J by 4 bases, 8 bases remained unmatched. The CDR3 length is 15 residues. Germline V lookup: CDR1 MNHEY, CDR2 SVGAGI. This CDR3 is CASRGASGLYNEQFF. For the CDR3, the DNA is TGTGCCAGCAGGGGGGCTAGCGGGTTATACAATGAGCAGTTCTTC.

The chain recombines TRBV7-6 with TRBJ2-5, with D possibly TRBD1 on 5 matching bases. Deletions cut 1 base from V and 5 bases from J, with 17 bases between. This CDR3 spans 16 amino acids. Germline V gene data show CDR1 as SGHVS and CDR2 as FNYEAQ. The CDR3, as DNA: TGTGCCAGCAGCTTAGGGTTCCAGGGCGTAGGGGAGACCCAGTACTTC. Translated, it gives CASSLGFQGVGETQYF.

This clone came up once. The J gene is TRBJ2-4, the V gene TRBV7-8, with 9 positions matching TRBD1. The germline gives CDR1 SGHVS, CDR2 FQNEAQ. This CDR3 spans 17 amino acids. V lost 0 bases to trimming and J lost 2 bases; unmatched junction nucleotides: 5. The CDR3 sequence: CASSLARTGATKNIQYF. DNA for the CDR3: TGTGCCAGCAGCTTAGCGCGGACAGGGGCTACCAAAAACATTCAGTACTTC.

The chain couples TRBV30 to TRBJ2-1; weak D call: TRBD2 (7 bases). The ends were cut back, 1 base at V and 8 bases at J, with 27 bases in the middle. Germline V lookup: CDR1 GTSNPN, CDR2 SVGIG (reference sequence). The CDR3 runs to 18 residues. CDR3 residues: CAWSGPHLGGGFKDEQFF. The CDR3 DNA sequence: TGTGCCTGGAGTGGGCCCCATTTAGGCGGGGGCTTCAAGGATGAGCAGTTCTTC.

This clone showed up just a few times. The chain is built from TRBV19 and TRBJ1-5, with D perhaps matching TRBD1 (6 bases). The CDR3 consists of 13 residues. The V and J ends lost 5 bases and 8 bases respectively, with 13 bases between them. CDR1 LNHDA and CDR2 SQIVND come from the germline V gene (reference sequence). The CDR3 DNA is TGTGCCAGTAGTGATGGAGGGACAAAGCCCCAGCATTTT. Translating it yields CASSDGGTKPQHF.

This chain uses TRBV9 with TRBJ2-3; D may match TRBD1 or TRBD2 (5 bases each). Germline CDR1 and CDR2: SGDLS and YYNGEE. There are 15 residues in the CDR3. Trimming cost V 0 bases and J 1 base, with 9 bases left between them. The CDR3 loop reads CASSVGGLGTDTQYF. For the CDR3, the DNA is TGTGCCAGCAGCGTAGGGGGGTTGGGCACAGATACGCAGTATTTT.

In nucleotides, the CDR3 is TGTGCCAGCAGTCCGCCGGGGCCTAATTCACCCCTCCACTTT. It yields the protein CASSPPGPNSPLHF. The J gene is TRBJ1-6, the V gene TRBV6-6, with D maybe TRBD1 (5 bases). The ends were cut back, 5 bases at V and 6 bases at J, with 11 bases in the middle. Germline V gene sequence: CDR1 MNHNY, CDR2 SVGAGI (reference sequence). This CDR3 has 14 residues.

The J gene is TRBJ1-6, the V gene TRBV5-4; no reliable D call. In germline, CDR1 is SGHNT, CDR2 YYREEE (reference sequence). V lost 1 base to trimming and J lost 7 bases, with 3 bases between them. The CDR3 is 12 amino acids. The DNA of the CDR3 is TGTGCCAGCAGCTTGATCAATTCACCCCTCCACTTT. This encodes CASSLINSPLHF. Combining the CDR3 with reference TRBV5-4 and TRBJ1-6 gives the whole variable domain ETGVTQSPTHLIKTRGQQVTLRCSSQSGHNTVSWYQQALGQGPQFIFQYYREEENGRGNFPPRFSGLQFPNYSSELNVNALELDDSALYLCASSLINSPLHFGNGTRLTVT.

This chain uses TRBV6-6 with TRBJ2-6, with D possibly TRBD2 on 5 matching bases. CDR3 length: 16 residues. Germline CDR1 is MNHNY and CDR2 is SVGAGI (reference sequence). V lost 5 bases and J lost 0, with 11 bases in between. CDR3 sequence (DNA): TGTGCCAGCAGTACCCGGCGGGTCTCTGGGGCCAACGTCCTGACTTTC. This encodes CASSTRRVSGANVLTF.

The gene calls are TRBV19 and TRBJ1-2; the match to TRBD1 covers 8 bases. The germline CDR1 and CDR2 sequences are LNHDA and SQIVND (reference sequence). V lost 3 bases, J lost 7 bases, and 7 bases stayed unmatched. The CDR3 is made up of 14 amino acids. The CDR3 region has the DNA TGTGCCAGTAGTATGGTCGAAACAGGGGGTGGCTACACCTTC. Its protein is CASSMVETGGGYTF. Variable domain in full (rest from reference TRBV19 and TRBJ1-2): DGGITQSPKYLFRKEGQNVTLSCEQNLNHDAMYWYRQDPGQGLRLIYYSQIVNDFQKGDIAEGYSVSREKKESFPLTVTSAQKNPTAFYLCASSMVETGGGYTFGSGTRLTVV.

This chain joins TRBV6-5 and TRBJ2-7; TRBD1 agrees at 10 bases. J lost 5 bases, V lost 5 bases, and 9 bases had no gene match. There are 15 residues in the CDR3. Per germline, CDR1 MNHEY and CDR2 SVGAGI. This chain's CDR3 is CASSTGTGAAHEQYF. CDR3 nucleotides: TGTGCCAGCAGTACCGGGACAGGGGCTGCCCACGAGCAGTACTTC.

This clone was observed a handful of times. CDR3 DNA sequence: TGCAGCGTTGAACTGGGGTCAGGGCTTCGTCAGCAGTACTTC. This sequence encodes CSVELGSGLRQQYF. The V call is TRBV29-1, the J call TRBJ2-7; TRBD1 is a possible D gene (5 bases). The CDR3 sequence is 14 residues long. Deletions cut 2 bases from V and 8 bases from J, with 19 bases between. Germline V lookup: CDR1 SQVTM, CDR2 ANQGSEA.

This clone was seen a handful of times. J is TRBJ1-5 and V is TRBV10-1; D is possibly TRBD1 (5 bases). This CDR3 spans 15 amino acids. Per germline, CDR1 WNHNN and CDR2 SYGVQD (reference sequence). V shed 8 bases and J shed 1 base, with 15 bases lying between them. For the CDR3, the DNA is TGCGCCAGCCGCAGTGATAGGGACAGCAATCAGCCCCAGCATTTT. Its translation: CASRSDRDSNQPQHF.

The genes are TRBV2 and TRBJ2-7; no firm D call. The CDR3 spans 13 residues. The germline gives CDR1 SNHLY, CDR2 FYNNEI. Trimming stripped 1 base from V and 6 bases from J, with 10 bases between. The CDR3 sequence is CASSEVDGLEQYF. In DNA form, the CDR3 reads TGTGCCAGCAGTGAAGTGGATGGGCTCGAGCAGTACTTC.

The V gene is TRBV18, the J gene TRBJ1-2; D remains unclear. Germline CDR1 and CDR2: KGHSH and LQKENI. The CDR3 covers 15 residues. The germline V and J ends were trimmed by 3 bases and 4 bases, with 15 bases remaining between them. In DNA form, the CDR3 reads TGTGCCAGCTCACCGGGAGGACCAGAAACCTATGGCTACACCTTC. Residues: CASSPGGPETYGYTF.

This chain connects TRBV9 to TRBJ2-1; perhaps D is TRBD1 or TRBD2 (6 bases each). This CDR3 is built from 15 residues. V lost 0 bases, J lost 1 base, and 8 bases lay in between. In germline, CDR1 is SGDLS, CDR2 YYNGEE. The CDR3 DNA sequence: TGTGCCAGCAGCGTAGAAGGGGGGTCCTACAATGAGCAGTTCTTC. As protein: CASSVEGGSYNEQFF.

CDR3: CASSLETGNQPQHF. DNA for the CDR3: TGCGCCAGCAGCTTGGAGACAGGTAATCAGCCCCAGCATTTT. The chain recombines TRBV5-1 with TRBJ1-5, with a possible D match to TRBD1 (6 bases). Trimming removed 0 bases at V and 4 bases at J, with 8 bases between. Germline lookup yields CDR1 SGHRS and CDR2 YFSETQ. The CDR3 is made up of 14 amino acids.

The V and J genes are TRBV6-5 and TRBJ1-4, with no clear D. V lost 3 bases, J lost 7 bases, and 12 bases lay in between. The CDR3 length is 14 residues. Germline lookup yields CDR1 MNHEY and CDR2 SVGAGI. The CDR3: CASSYRGSAEKLFF. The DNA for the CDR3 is TGTGCCAGCAGTTATCGAGGGTCCGCTGAAAAACTGTTTTTT.

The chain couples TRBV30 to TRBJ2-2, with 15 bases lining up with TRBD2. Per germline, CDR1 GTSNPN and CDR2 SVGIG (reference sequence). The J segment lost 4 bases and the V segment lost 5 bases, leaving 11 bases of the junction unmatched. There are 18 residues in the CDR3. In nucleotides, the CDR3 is TGTGCCTGGGAGAGGGGGACTAGCGGGGGGCCTTTCACCGGGGAGCTGTTTTTT. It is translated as CAWERGTSGGPFTGELFF.